This TCR beta chain was obtained from a study of blood T cell repertoires in COVID-19. The CDR3 length is 14 residues. Germline CDR1 and CDR2: LNHDA and SQIVND (reference sequence). The V and J ends lost 3 bases and 1 base respectively, with 9 bases between them. Authors' analysis steps: It was from reference gene primer amplification that nucleated cell counts were estimated. Measured with immunoSEQ multiplex PCR; TCRdb has only the in-frame clones, and not every one. From that table come the V and J calls and clone size; the DNA was used to work out D and trimming. This sample has over 350,000 clones; 88% occur once, and the top ten carry 0.9% to 1.5%.

Sample: PBMCs or T cells enriched from blood (not recorded which). The rearrangement uses TRBV19 and TRBJ1-1; D is perhaps TRBD1 (5 bases). The TCR was taken from a woman under 30 who had recovered from COVID-19. For the CDR3, the DNA is TGTGCCAGTAGTATTCGGGGGGGGAACACTGAAGCTTTCTTT. Translation gives CASSIRGGNTEAFF.